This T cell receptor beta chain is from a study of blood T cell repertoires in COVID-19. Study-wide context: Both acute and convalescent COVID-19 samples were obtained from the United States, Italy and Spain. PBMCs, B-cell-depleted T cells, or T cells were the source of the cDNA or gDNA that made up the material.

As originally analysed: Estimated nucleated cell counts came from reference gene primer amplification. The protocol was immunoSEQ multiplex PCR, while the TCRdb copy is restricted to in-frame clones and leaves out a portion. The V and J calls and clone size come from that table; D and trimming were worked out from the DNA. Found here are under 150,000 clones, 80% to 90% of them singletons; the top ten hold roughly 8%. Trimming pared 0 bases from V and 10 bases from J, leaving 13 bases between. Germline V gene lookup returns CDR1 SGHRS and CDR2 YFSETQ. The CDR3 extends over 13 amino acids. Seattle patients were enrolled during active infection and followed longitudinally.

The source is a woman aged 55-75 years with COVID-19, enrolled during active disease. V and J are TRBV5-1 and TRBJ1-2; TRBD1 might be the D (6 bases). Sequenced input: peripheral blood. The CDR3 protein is CASSLEQGFVYTF. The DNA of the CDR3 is TGCGCCAGCAGCTTGGAACAGGGATTTGTCTACACCTTC.